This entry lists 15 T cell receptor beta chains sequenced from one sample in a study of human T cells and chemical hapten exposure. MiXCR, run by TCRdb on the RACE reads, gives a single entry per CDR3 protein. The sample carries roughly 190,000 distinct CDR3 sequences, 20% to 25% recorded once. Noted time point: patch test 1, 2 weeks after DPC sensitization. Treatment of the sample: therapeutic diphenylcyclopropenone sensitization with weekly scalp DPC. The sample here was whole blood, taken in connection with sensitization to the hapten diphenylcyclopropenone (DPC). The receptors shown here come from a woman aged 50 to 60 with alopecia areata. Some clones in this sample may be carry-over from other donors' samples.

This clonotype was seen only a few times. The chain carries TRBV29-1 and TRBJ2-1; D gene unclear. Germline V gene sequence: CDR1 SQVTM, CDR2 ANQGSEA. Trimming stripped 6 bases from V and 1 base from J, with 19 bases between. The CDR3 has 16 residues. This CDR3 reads CSVQVPTSLSYNEQFF. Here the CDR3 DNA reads TGCAGCGTCCAAGTGCCCACATCTTTATCCTACAATGAGCAGTTCTTC.

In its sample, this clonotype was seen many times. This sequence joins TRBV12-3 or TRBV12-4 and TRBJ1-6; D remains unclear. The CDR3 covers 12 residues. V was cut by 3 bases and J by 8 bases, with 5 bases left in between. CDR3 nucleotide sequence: TGTGCCAGCAGTTTTGGGGATTCACCCCTCCACTTT. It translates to CASSFGDSPLHF.

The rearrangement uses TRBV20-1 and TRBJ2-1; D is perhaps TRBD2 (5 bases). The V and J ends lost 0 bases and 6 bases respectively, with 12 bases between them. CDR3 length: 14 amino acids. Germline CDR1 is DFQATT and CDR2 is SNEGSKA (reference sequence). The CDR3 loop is CSARDRGRINEQFF. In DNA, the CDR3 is TGCAGTGCTAGAGATCGCGGGCGTATCAATGAGCAGTTCTTC.

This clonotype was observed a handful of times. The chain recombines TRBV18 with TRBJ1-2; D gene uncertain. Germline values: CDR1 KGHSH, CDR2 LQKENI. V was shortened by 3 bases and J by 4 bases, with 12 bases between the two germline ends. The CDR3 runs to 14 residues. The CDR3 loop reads CASSPEHLGYGYTF. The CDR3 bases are TGTGCCAGCTCACCGGAACACCTAGGCTATGGCTACACCTTC.

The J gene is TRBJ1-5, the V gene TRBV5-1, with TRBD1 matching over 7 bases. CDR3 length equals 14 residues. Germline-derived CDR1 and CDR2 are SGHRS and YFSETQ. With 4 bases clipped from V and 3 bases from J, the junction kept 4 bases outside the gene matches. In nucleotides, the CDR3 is TGCGCCAGCAGCGCAGGGACAGACAATCAGCCCCAGCATTTT. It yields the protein CASSAGTDNQPQHF.

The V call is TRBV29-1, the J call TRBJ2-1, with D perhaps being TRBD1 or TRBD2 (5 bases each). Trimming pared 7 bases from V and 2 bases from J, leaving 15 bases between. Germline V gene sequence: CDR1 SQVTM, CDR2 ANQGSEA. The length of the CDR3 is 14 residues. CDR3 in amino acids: CSAPGRGTYNEQFF. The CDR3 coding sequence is TGCAGCGCCCCGGGGCGCGGAACCTACAATGAGCAGTTCTTC.

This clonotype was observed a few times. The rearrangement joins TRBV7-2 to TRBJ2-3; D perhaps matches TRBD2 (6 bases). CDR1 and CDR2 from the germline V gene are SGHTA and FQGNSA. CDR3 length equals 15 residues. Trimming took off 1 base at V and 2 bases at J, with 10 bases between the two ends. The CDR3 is CASSLDAGPTDTQYF. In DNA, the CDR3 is TGTGCCAGCAGCTTAGACGCGGGACCCACAGATACGCAGTATTTT.

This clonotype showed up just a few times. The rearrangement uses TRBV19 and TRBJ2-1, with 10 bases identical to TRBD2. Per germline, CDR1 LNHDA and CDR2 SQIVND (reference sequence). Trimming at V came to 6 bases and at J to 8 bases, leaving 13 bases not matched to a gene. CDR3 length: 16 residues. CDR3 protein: CASSDPRGTSVDEQFF. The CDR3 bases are TGTGCCAGTAGCGATCCTCGCGGGACTAGCGTCGATGAGCAGTTCTTC.

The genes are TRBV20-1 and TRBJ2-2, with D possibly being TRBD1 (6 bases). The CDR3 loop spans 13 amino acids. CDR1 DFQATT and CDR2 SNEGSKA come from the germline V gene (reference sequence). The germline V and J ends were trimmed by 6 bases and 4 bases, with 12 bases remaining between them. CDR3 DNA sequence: TGCAGTGCCCAAGGACAGCGCACCGGGGAGCTGTTTTTT. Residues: CSAQGQRTGELFF.

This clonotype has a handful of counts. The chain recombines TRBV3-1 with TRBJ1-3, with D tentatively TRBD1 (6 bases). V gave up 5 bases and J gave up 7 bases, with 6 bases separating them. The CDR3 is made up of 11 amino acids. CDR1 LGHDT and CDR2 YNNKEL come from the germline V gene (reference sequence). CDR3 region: CASSRGNTIYF. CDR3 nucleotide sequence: TGTGCCAGCAGCAGGGGGAACACCATATATTTT.

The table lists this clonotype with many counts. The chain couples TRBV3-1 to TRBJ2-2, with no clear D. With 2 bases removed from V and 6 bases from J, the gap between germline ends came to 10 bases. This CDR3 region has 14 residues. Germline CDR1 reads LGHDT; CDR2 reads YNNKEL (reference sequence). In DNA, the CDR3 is TGTGCCAGCAGCCAAAACTCCGCCCCCGGGGAGCTGTTTTTT. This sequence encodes CASSQNSAPGELFF.

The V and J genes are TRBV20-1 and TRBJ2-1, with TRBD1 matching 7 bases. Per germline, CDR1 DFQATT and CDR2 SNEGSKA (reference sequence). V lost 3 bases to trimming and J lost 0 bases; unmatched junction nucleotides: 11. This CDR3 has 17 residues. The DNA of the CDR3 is TGCAGTGCTAGGGCGGACAGGCACCCGAGCTCCTACAATGAGCAGTTCTTC. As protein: CSARADRHPSSYNEQFF.

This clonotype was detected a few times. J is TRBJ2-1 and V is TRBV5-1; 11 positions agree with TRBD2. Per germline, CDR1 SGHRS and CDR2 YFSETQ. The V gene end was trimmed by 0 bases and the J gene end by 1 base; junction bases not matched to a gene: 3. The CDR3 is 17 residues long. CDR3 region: CASSLASSGRSYNEQFF. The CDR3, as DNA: TGCGCCAGCAGCTTGGCCTCTAGCGGGAGGTCCTACAATGAGCAGTTCTTC. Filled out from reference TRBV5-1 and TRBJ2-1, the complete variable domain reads KAGVTQTPRYLIKTRGQQVTLSCSPISGHRSVSWYQQTPGQGLQFLFEYFSETQRNKGNFPGRFSGRQFSNSRSEMNVSTLELGDSALYLCASSLASSGRSYNEQFFGPGTRLTVL.

In DNA, the CDR3 is TGTGCCAGCAGTTACTCGATGCAACTCATGAACACTGAAGCTTTCTTT. Protein: CASSYSMQLMNTEAFF. The chain employs TRBV6-6 and TRBJ1-1, with unresolved D. With 0 bases removed from V and 0 bases from J, the gap between germline ends came to 11 bases. This CDR3 has 16 residues. Germline V CDR1 and CDR2: MNHNY, SVGAGI (reference sequence).

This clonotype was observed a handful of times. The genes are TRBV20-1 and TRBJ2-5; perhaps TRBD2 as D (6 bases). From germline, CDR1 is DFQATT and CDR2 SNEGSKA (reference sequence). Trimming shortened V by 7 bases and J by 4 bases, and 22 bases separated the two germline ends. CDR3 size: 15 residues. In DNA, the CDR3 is TGCAGTGGCCAACTAGCAAATGTTGGGCGAGAGACCCAGTACTTC. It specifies CSGQLANVGRETQYF.